Listed below are T cell receptor beta chains from one sample, sequenced in a study of T-cell reconstitution after alpha-beta-depleted transplantation in children. One entry per CDR3 protein, called by TCRdb with MiXCR from the PCR reads. Seen here are more than 150,000 distinct CDR3 sequences, approximately 7% observed once, and the top ten hold 3% to 3.5%. Specimen: PBMCs from the stem cell graft donor, collected from the stem cell graft. These receptor sequences come from a human donor who donated a stem cell graft to a child with Wiskott-Aldrich syndrome. The CDR3 runs from the conserved cysteine through the conserved F or W. Each record gives: V gene, J gene, CDR3 protein.

v_gene: TRBV27
j_gene: TRBJ2-7
CDR3aa: CASSYDRDRVYEQYF

v_gene: TRBV7-9
j_gene: TRBJ1-4
CDR3aa: CASSLGQGLEKLFF

v_gene: TRBV12-3/TRBV12-4
j_gene: TRBJ1-5
CDR3aa: CATAVFLSSGQPQHF

v_gene: TRBV5-1
j_gene: TRBJ2-1
CDR3aa: CASSLGGSSPYNEQFF

v_gene: TRBV7-2
j_gene: TRBJ2-5
CDR3aa: CASSPYGVAGGQETQYF

v_gene: TRBV11-2
j_gene: TRBJ2-1
CDR3aa: CASSFGQGLNYNEQFF

v_gene: TRBV7-2
j_gene: TRBJ2-4
CDR3aa: CASSPSDRNIQYF

v_gene: TRBV20-1
j_gene: TRBJ2-3
CDR3aa: CSARLAGPDTQYF

v_gene: TRBV30
j_gene: TRBJ2-4
CDR3aa: CAWNRAQGWDIQYF

v_gene: TRBV5-6
j_gene: TRBJ2-7
CDR3aa: CASSFTPTYEQYF

v_gene: TRBV18
j_gene: TRBJ2-3
CDR3aa: CASSPTWDTQYF

v_gene: TRBV20-1
j_gene: TRBJ1-1
CDR3aa: CSAKGGASTEAFF

v_gene: TRBV13
j_gene: TRBJ2-1
CDR3aa: CASSSRAPTYF

v_gene: TRBV7-9
j_gene: TRBJ2-7
CDR3aa: CASSAGALLEQYF

v_gene: TRBV25-1
j_gene: TRBJ1-2
CDR3aa: CASSEWADGGYTF

v_gene: TRBV18
j_gene: TRBJ2-7
CDR3aa: CASSPPESDYEQYF

v_gene: TRBV5-4
j_gene: TRBJ2-2
CDR3aa: CASSLGGQGGIGELFF

v_gene: TRBV10-3
j_gene: TRBJ2-1
CDR3aa: CASRTVHYNEQFF

v_gene: TRBV12-3/TRBV12-4
j_gene: TRBJ2-1
CDR3aa: CASSLTGDYNEQFF

v_gene: TRBV6-1
j_gene: TRBJ2-3
CDR3aa: CASGGHFLPDTQYF

v_gene: TRBV6-5
j_gene: TRBJ1-1
CDR3aa: CASSYSGAKDTEAFF

v_gene: TRBV10-2
j_gene: TRBJ1-5
CDR3aa: CASSESKRGEQPQHF

v_gene: TRBV10-3
j_gene: TRBJ1-1
CDR3aa: CAIGLSMNTEAFF

v_gene: TRBV7-9
j_gene: TRBJ2-7
CDR3aa: CASSLEFSSYEQYF

v_gene: TRBV10-3
j_gene: TRBJ2-3
CDR3aa: CAISNKNQGLYTQYF

v_gene: TRBV12-3/TRBV12-4
j_gene: TRBJ1-1
CDR3aa: CASSRDSRNTEAFF

v_gene: TRBV12-3/TRBV12-4
j_gene: TRBJ1-5
CDR3aa: CASSGEDNPTVPQHF

v_gene: TRBV20-1
j_gene: TRBJ1-2
CDR3aa: CSALTTIRRGYGYTF

v_gene: TRBV20-1
j_gene: TRBJ2-5
CDR3aa: CSAPPREGTGETQYF

v_gene: TRBV3-1
j_gene: TRBJ2-7
CDR3aa: CASSRFNEQYF

v_gene: TRBV12-3/TRBV12-4
j_gene: TRBJ1-5
CDR3aa: CASSSQQGPQHF

v_gene: TRBV20-1
j_gene: TRBJ2-7
CDR3aa: CSAGTSGLSSYEQYF